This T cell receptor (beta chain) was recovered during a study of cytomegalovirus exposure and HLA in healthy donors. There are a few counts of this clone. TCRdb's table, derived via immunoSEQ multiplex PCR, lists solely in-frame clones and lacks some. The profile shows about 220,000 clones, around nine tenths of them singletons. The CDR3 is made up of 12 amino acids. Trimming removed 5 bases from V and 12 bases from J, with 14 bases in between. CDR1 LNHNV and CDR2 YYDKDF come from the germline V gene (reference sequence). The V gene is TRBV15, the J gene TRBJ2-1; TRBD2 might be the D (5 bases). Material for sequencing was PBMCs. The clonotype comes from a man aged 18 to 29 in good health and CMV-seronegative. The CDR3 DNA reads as TGTGCCACCAGCGGAGCTGGGAGAACGCAGTTCTTC. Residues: CATSGAGRTQFF. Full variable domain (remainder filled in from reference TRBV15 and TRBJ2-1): DAMVIQNPRYQVTQFGKPVTLSCSQTLNHNVMYWYQQKSSQAPKLLFHYYDKDFNNEADTPDNFQSRRPNTSFCFLDIRSPGLGDTAMYLCATSGAGRTQFFGPGTRLTVL.